The 20 T cell receptor beta chains listed next were all sequenced from one sample in a study of identical twins. TCRdb analysed the 5' RACE reads with MiXCR anew, one entry per CDR3 protein. The data contain roughly 1.6 million distinct CDR3 sequences, less than 40% of them singletons. The sequenced sample was cord blood. These receptors came from a newborn girl in good health.

A few counts support this clonotype. The chain combines TRBV28 with TRBJ2-7, with 8 bases aligning to TRBD1. V dropped 7 bases and J dropped 0; count of bases not matched to a gene: 5. CDR3 size: 14 residues. Per the germline V gene, CDR1 is MDHEN and CDR2 is SYDVKM. CDR3 region: CASTTGDGSYEQYF. The CDR3, as DNA: TGTGCCAGCACGACAGGGGACGGCTCCTACGAGCAGTACTTC. Combining the CDR3 with reference TRBV28 and TRBJ2-7 gives the whole variable domain DVKVTQSSRYLVKRTGEKVFLECVQDMDHENMFWYRQDPGLGLRLIYFSYDVKMKEKGDIPEGYSVSREKKERFSLILESASTNQTSMYLCASTTGDGSYEQYFGPGTRLTVT.

The chain joins TRBV10-3 to TRBJ2-7; tentatively, D is TRBD2 (5 bases). Trimming cost V 5 bases and J 0 bases, with 14 bases left between them. The CDR3 is 15 residues long. CDR1 and CDR2 from the germline V gene are ENHRY and SYGVKD. CDR3 protein: CAISIQAVSSYEQYF. As DNA, the CDR3 is TGTGCCATCAGTATTCAAGCGGTGAGCTCCTACGAGCAGTACTTC.

This clonotype was seen ten or more times. The chain employs TRBV29-1 and TRBJ1-2; no definite D call. V lost 5 bases to trimming and J lost 4 bases, with 20 bases between them. The CDR3 consists of 15 residues. In germline, CDR1 is SQVTM, CDR2 ANQGSEA. This chain's CDR3 is CSVPRSGWWFYGYTF. The CDR3 coding sequence is TGCAGCGTTCCCCGGTCCGGTTGGTGGTTCTATGGCTACACCTTC.

This clonotype came up a few times. The V and J genes are TRBV7-2 and TRBJ2-2, with D perhaps given as TRBD1 or TRBD2 (6 bases each). This CDR3 is built from 15 residues. Germline values: CDR1 SGHTA, CDR2 FQGNSA. Trimming removed 6 bases from V and 7 bases from J, with 18 bases in between. The CDR3 loop reads CASRPTTGTGGELFF. CDR3 DNA sequence: TGTGCCAGCAGGCCAACTACAGGGACTGGCGGGGAGCTGTTTTTT.

A few counts support this clonotype. The chain has TRBV2 and TRBJ1-5; maybe TRBD1 (5 bases). Between the trimmed V and J ends, which lost 9 bases and 3 bases, there was a span of 21 bases. Per germline, CDR1 SNHLY and CDR2 FYNNEI. The CDR3 runs 16 residues. CDR3 protein: CASLPWQGQSNQPQHF. In nucleotides, the CDR3 is TGTGCCAGTCTACCTTGGCAGGGTCAATCCAATCAGCCCCAGCATTTT.

V gene TRBV6-6 combines with J gene TRBJ1-1; a weak D match, TRBD1 (6 bases). Germline values: CDR1 MNHNY, CDR2 SVGAGI (reference sequence). The CDR3 consists of 17 residues. With 5 bases removed from V and 0 bases from J, the gap between germline ends came to 19 bases. The CDR3 here is CASSTRTASVMNTEAFF. The CDR3 nucleotides are TGTGCCAGCAGTACCCGGACAGCCTCGGTGATGAACACTGAAGCTTTCTTT.

This clonotype was seen many times. The chain links TRBV27 to TRBJ2-3; perhaps TRBD1 as D (6 bases). Trimming took 0 bases from V and 5 from J, leaving 6 bases between them. The CDR3 runs to 13 residues. From germline, CDR1 is MNHEY and CDR2 SMNVEV (reference sequence). CDR3 region: CASSLSRGDTQYF. The CDR3 coding sequence is TGTGCCAGCAGTTTATCCAGGGGAGATACGCAGTATTTT.

This clonotype was counted between two and nine times. V gene TRBV6-6 combines with J gene TRBJ1-1; no reliable D call. CDR3 length equals 12 residues. Germline V gene data show CDR1 as MNHNY and CDR2 as SVGAGI (reference sequence). Deletions cut 3 bases from V and 8 bases from J, with 10 bases between. CDR3 in DNA: TGTGCCAGCAGTTATAAAGAATTAGAAGCTTTCTTT. It yields the protein CASSYKELEAFF.

The chain couples TRBV27 to TRBJ1-1; D may be TRBD1 (5 bases). Trimming stripped 4 bases from V and 0 bases from J, with 9 bases between. Germline CDR1 is MNHEY and CDR2 is SMNVEV (reference sequence). The CDR3 loop spans 14 amino acids. The CDR3 nucleotides read TGTGCCAGCAGTTCCTGGGGGTTGAACACTGAAGCTTTCTTT. This translates into CASSSWGLNTEAFF.

J is TRBJ2-7 and V is TRBV6-5, with D perhaps assigned TRBD1 or TRBD2 (5 bases each). The germline V gene encodes CDR1 MNHEY and CDR2 SVGAGI. Trimming stripped 2 bases from V and 0 bases from J, with 11 bases between. This CDR3 contains 15 residues. In nucleotides, the CDR3 is TGTGCCAGCAGTTACAGAGGGGCCAGCTCCTACGAGCAGTACTTC. Protein sequence: CASSYRGASSYEQYF.

The rearrangement joins TRBV5-1 to TRBJ2-4, with TRBD2 as a possible D gene (5 bases). This CDR3 has 13 residues. With 5 bases removed from V and 0 bases from J, the gap between germline ends came to 6 bases. Germline V gene sequence: CDR1 SGHRS, CDR2 YFSETQ. CDR3 DNA sequence: TGCGCCAGCAGGGAGGTAGCCAAAAACATTCAGTACTTC. It translates to CASREVAKNIQYF.

This chain uses TRBV20-1 with TRBJ2-7, with TRBD2 matching 10 bases. The V gene's germline CDR1 is DFQATT and CDR2 SNEGSKA (reference sequence). This CDR3 is built from 17 residues. V lost 0 bases and J lost 7; bases outside the gene matches: 15. CDR3 region: CSARDGGRAGGLNEQYF. CDR3 nucleotides: TGCAGTGCTAGAGATGGGGGAAGAGCGGGAGGGCTCAATGAGCAGTACTTC.

This sequence joins TRBV20-1 and TRBJ2-7, with a possible D match to TRBD1 (5 bases). The CDR3 is 15 residues long. Per the germline V gene, CDR1 is DFQATT and CDR2 is SNEGSKA (reference sequence). The V gene lost 1 base and the J gene lost 7 bases, with 20 bases spanning the gap. CDR3 region: CSARAARVGYNEQYF. In DNA, the CDR3 is TGCAGTGCTAGAGCCGCCAGGGTGGGGTACAATGAGCAGTACTTC.

This clonotype has ten or more counts. The rearrangement links TRBV29-1 to TRBJ1-2, with D possibly matching TRBD1 (5 bases). Trimming left V 4 bases short and J 3 bases short, with 9 bases between. Germline values: CDR1 SQVTM, CDR2 ANQGSEA. The CDR3 is 12 amino acids. CDR3 nucleotide sequence: TGCAGCGTTGCGGAGGGGTACTATGGCTACACCTTC. The encoded protein is CSVAEGYYGYTF.

This clonotype was counted ten times or more. The chain employs TRBV3-1 and TRBJ1-2; D is unclear. From germline, CDR1 is LGHDT and CDR2 YNNKEL (reference sequence). The CDR3 length is 14 residues. Trimming removed 1 base from V and 0 bases from J, with 6 bases in between. Written as DNA, the CDR3 is TGTGCCAGCAGCCAAGTAAAGGCTAACTATGGCTACACCTTC. Its protein is CASSQVKANYGYTF.

In regard to this clonotype: One base away lies a much larger clone, so this may be a sequencing read error. The chain employs TRBV4-1 and TRBJ2-4; no clear D gene. The J call may not be correct, given that the DNA end is closer to TRBJ2-7. CDR1 is MGHRA and CDR2 is YSYEKL in the germline V gene. The CDR3 contains 15 residues. The CDR3 loop is CASSQGVVQLYEQYF. CDR3 nucleotide sequence: TGCGCCAGCAGCCAAGGGGTGGTACAGCTCTACGAGCAGTACTTC.

With respect to this clonotype: This clone may be a read error of a much larger clone one base away. The genes are TRBV29-1 and TRBJ1-5; D possibly corresponds to TRBD1 (5 bases). V gave up 0 bases and J gave up 3 bases, with 9 bases separating them. Germline lookup yields CDR1 SQVTM and CDR2 ANQGSEA. This CDR3 has 14 amino acids. The CDR3 DNA reads as TGCAGCGTTGAAGAGGCGGACAACAATCAGCCCCAGCATTTT. This encodes CSVEEADNNQPQHF.

This clonotype was picked up a small number of times. A single base is all that separates this from a far larger clone, so a read error is likely. This sequence joins TRBV12-3 or TRBV12-4 and TRBJ2-3; D gene ambiguous. Trimming removed 7 bases at V and 0 bases at J, with 5 bases between. The CDR3 is 12 amino acids. CDR3 sequence reads: CASTFSTDTQYF. The CDR3, as DNA: TGTGCCAGCACCTTTAGCACAGATACGCAGTATTTT.

V is TRBV3-1 and J is TRBJ2-2, with D maybe TRBD2 (6 bases). The CDR3 covers 15 residues. Trimming took off 2 bases at V and 7 bases at J, with 14 bases between the two ends. The germline V gene has CDR1 LGHDT and CDR2 YNNKEL (reference sequence). This chain's CDR3 is CASSQFERADGELFF. The CDR3 DNA is TGTGCCAGCAGCCAATTTGAGCGGGCGGACGGGGAGCTGTTTTTT.

This chain uses TRBV12-3 or TRBV12-4 with TRBJ1-2; possible D gene TRBD1, 5 bases. The V and J ends lost 2 bases and 5 bases respectively, with 12 bases between them. The CDR3 extends over 14 amino acids. The CDR3 sequence is CASSLQGAAYGYTF. Here the CDR3 DNA reads TGTGCCAGCAGTTTACAGGGCGCTGCGTATGGCTACACCTTC.